One and the same sample provided the 14 T cell receptor beta chains below, sequenced in a study of T cells of healthy individuals. TCRdb redid the calling of the 5' RACE reads with MiXCR, one entry per CDR3 protein. Altogether about 41,000 distinct CDR3 sequences are present, about 4.2% being singletons, with the ten largest covering more than 8%. The receptors originated from a human donor in good health.

In its sample, this clonotype was seen a few times. The chain links TRBV11-2 to TRBJ2-1, with a possible D match to TRBD1 (6 bases). V was trimmed by 2 bases and J by 7 bases, leaving 9 bases between them. CDR3 length equals 13 residues. Germline assignment: CDR1 SGHAT and CDR2 FQNNGV. CDR3 protein: CASSLLRGNEQFF. CDR3 in DNA: TGTGCCAGCAGCTTACTTAGGGGGAATGAGCAGTTCTTC.

This clonotype was counted ten times or more. The chain employs TRBV9 and TRBJ1-4; D is unresolved. The CDR3 loop spans 13 amino acids. The germline V gene encodes CDR1 SGDLS and CDR2 YYNGEE. The ends were cut back, 8 bases at V and 0 bases at J, with 8 bases in the middle. CDR3 sequence (DNA): TGTGCCAGTGCGAAAGCAACTAATGAAAAACTGTTTTTT. This translates into CASAKATNEKLFF.

This clonotype was recorded many times. The chain couples TRBV10-3 to TRBJ1-5, with 7 nucleotides matching TRBD1. J was trimmed by 0 bases and V by 1 base; bases with no gene match: 6. The germline CDR1 and CDR2 sequences are ENHRY and SYGVKD. The CDR3 sequence is 17 residues long. This chain's CDR3 is CAISEYRGGDSNQPQHF. CDR3 sequence (DNA): TGTGCCATCAGTGAGTACAGGGGAGGAGATAGCAATCAGCCCCAGCATTTT.

This clonotype was seen more than once but under ten times. The V and J genes are TRBV5-1 and TRBJ2-2; D is ambiguous. In germline, CDR1 is SGHRS, CDR2 YFSETQ. The CDR3 length is 13 residues. Trimming left V 2 bases short and J 4 bases short, with 6 bases between. The CDR3 is CASSFVFTGELFF. The DNA of the CDR3 is TGCGCCAGCAGCTTTGTATTCACCGGGGAGCTGTTTTTT. The full variable domain, with the rest looked up from reference TRBV5-1 and TRBJ2-2, is KAGVTQTPRYLIKTRGQQVTLSCSPISGHRSVSWYQQTPGQGLQFLFEYFSETQRNKGNFPGRFSGRQFSNSRSEMNVSTLELGDSALYLCASSFVFTGELFFGEGSRLTVL.

This clonotype was seen repeatedly, ten times or more. This chain links TRBV12-3 or TRBV12-4 with TRBJ1-2; 10 nucleotides agree with TRBD1. The CDR3 is made up of 14 amino acids. V shed 5 bases, J shed 3 bases, and the junction held 3 bases outside the gene matches. DNA for the CDR3: TGTGCCAGCAGTCACGGACAGGGGGACTATGGCTACACCTTC. Its protein product is CASSHGQGDYGYTF.

The rearrangement joins TRBV18 to TRBJ2-7; TRBD2 agrees at 10 bases. CDR3 size: 16 residues. V dropped 1 base and J dropped 0; count of bases not matched to a gene: 3. The V gene's germline CDR1 is KGHSH and CDR2 LQKENI. In DNA form, the CDR3 reads TGTGCCAGCTCACCACTGCCTAGCGGGAGCTCCTACGAGCAGTACTTC. It yields the protein CASSPLPSGSSYEQYF. The entire variable domain, with the rest obtained from reference TRBV18 and TRBJ2-7, is as follows: NAGVMQNPRHLVRRRGQEARLRCSPMKGHSHVYWYRQLPEEGLKFMVYLQKENIIDESGMPKERFSAEFPKEGPSILRIQQVVRGDSAAYFCASSPLPSGSSYEQYFGPGTRLTVT.

Ten or more counts support this clonotype. The chain combines TRBV6-2 or TRBV6-3 with TRBJ1-2, with TRBD1 as a possible D gene (5 bases). CDR1 and CDR2 (germline): MNHEY, SVGEGT. V lost 2 bases to trimming and J lost 6 bases, with 13 bases between them. The CDR3 runs to 14 residues. This CDR3 is CASSYGGTGDGYTF. CDR3 nucleotide sequence: TGTGCCAGCAGTTACGGGGGGACCGGTGATGGCTACACCTTC.

This clonotype has a handful of counts. This sequence joins TRBV5-4 and TRBJ2-7; D is uncertain. The CDR3 contains 14 residues. Germline lookup yields CDR1 SGHNT and CDR2 YYREEE (reference sequence). Between the trimmed V and J ends, which lost 1 base and 2 bases, there was a span of 10 bases. The CDR3 DNA sequence: TGTGCCAGCAGCTTGAATCCGGCAGCCTACGAGCAGTACTTC. Translating it yields CASSLNPAAYEQYF.

The rearrangement links TRBV27 to TRBJ1-5; weak D call: TRBD1 (6 bases). Between the trimmed V and J ends, which lost 6 bases and 7 bases, there was a span of 13 bases. The CDR3 runs 13 residues. Germline assignment: CDR1 MNHEY and CDR2 SMNVEV (reference sequence). Here the CDR3 reads CASSTEGDQPQHF. CDR3 nucleotides: TGTGCCAGCAGCACTGAGGGGGACCAGCCCCAGCATTTT.

This clonotype was counted only a few times. V is TRBV23-1 and J is TRBJ1-1; 9 nucleotides agree with TRBD1. TRBV23-1 is an ORF for which the function is uncertain. This CDR3 is built from 14 residues. Losses at the gene ends were 8 bases for V and 3 bases for J; bases not matched to a gene: 7. This chain's CDR3 is CASPSRDRDTEAFF. The CDR3 coding sequence is TGCGCCAGCCCGTCAAGGGACAGGGACACTGAAGCTTTCTTT.

This clonotype was recorded many times. The chain has TRBV30 and TRBJ1-5; D is uncertain. Germline V gene lookup returns CDR1 GTSNPN and CDR2 SVGIG (reference sequence). The CDR3 is 13 amino acids. V was pared by 0 bases and J by 5 bases, with 8 bases between. The CDR3 spells CAWSVLEDQPQHF. DNA of the CDR3: TGTGCCTGGAGTGTACTGGAGGATCAGCCCCAGCATTTT.

This clonotype was recorded at least ten times. The rearrangement uses TRBV27 and TRBJ2-7; the D gene is possibly TRBD1 (6 bases). Per germline, CDR1 MNHEY and CDR2 SMNVEV (reference sequence). CDR3 length: 13 residues. V was clipped by 5 bases and J by 0 bases, with 8 bases between them. CDR3 amino acids: CASSTGPSYEQYF. The CDR3 DNA is TGTGCCAGCAGTACAGGGCCCTCCTACGAGCAGTACTTC.

The sample holds many counts of this clonotype. V is TRBV27 and J is TRBJ1-6; D unresolved. V lost 6 bases and J lost 7, with 10 bases in between. CDR3 length: 13 residues. Germline values: CDR1 MNHEY, CDR2 SMNVEV (reference sequence). The CDR3 DNA follows: TGTGCCAGCAGCGCGAGAACAAATTCACCCCTCCACTTT. It specifies CASSARTNSPLHF.

The rearrangement uses TRBV29-1 and TRBJ2-5; the D gene is possibly TRBD1 (6 bases). Trimming removed 4 bases at V and 7 bases at J, with 13 bases between. The CDR3 has 12 residues. The V gene's germline CDR1 is SQVTM and CDR2 ANQGSEA. The CDR3 loop is CSVGQDEGTQYF. CDR3 DNA: TGCAGCGTTGGACAGGACGAGGGGACCCAGTACTTC.